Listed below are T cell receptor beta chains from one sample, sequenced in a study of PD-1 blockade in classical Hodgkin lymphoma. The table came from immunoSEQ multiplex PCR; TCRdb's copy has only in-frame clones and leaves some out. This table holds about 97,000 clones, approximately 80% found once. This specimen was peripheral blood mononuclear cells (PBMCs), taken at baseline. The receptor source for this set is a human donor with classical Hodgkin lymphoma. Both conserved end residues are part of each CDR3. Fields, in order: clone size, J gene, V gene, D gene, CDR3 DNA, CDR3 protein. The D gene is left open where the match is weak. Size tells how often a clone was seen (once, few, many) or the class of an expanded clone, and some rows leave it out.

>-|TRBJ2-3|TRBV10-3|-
TGTGCCATCAGTGAGGGGCGGGAACATAGCACAGATACGCAGTATTTT
CAISEGREHSTDTQYF
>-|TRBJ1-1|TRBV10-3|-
TGTGCCATCAGCGGAAACACTGAAGCTTTCTTT
CAISGNTEAFF
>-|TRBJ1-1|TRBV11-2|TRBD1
TGTGCCAGCAGCATACAGACAGGGACTGAAGCTTTCTTT
CASSIQTGTEAFF
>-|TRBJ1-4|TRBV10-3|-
TGTGCCATCACCCCAGGGTCGGGGGAAAAACTGTTTTTT
CAITPGSGEKLFF
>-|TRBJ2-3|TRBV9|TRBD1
TGTGCCAGCAGCGTACCTAGGACAGGGGGCCCAGATACGCAGTATTTT
CASSVPRTGGPDTQYF
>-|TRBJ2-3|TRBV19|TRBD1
TGTGCCAGTAGTACTCTGGTAGGGGGACAGGCGAGCACAGATACGCAGTATTTT
CASSTLVGGQASTDTQYF
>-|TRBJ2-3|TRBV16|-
TGTGCCAGCAGCCAATTGGGGCTCCCAGCTGATACGCAGTATTTT
CASSQLGLPADTQYF
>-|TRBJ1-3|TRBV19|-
TGTGCCAGTAGTATTAAAATCGGGGACACCATATATTTT
CASSIKIGDTIYF
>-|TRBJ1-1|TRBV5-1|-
TGCGCCAGCAGCTTGGGGCAGGGCAGAAACACTGAAGCTTTCTTT
CASSLGQGRNTEAFF
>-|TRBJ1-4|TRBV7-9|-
TGTGCCAGCAGCCTCAGGGAGACTAATGAAAAACTGTTTTTT
CASSLRETNEKLFF
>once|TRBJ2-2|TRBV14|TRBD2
TGTGCCAGCAGCCCAAAACTAGCGGGAGGCTCCGGGGAGCTGTTTTTT
CASSPKLAGGSGELFF
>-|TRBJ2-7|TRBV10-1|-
TGCGCCAGCAGTCGAGGGGGTCGGGATCCACAGTACTTC
CASSRGGRDPQYF
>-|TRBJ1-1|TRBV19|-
TGTGCCAGTAGTATCGGGCGGGACACTGAAGCTTTCTTT
CASSIGRDTEAFF
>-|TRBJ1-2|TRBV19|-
TGTGGCACAGGCCACAACTATGGCTACACCTTC
CGTGHNYGYTF
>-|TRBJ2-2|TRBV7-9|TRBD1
TGTGCCAGCAGCCAACTGACAGGGGGCCTCACCGGGGAGCTGTTTTTT
CASSQLTGGLTGELFF
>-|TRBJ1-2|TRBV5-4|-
TGTGCCACCGGGGGTGGGGCTGGTGGCTACACCTTC
CATGGGAGGYTF
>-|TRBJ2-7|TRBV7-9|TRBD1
TGTGCCAGCAGCAGCCGGGACAGGGCTCCCTACGAGCAGTACTTC
CASSSRDRAPYEQYF